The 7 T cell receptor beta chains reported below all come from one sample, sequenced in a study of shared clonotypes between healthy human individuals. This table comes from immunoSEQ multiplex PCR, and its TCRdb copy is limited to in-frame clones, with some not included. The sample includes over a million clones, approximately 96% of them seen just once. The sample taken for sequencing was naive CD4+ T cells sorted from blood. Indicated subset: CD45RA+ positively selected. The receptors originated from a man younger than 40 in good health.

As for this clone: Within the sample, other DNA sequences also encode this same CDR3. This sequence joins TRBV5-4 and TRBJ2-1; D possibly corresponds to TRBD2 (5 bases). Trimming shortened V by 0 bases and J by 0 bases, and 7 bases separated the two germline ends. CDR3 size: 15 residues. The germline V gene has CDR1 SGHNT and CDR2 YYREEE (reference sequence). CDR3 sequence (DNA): TGTGCCAGCAGCTTGGGAGGGCCCTCCTACAATGAGCAGTTCTTC. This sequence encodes CASSLGGPSYNEQFF.

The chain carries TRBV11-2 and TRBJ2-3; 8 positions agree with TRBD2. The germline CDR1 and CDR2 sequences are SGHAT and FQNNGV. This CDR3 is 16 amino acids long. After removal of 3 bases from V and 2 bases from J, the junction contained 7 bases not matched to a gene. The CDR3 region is CASSLYDGRATDTQYF. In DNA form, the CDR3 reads TGTGCCAGCAGCTTGTACGACGGGAGGGCCACAGATACGCAGTATTTT.

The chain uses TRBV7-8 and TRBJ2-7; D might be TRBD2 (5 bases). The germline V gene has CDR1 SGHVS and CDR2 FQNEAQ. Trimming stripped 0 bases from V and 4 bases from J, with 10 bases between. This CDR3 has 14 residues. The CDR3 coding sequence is TGTGCCAGCAGCTTAGCGGAGGTTCGGTACGAGCAGTACTTC. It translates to CASSLAEVRYEQYF.

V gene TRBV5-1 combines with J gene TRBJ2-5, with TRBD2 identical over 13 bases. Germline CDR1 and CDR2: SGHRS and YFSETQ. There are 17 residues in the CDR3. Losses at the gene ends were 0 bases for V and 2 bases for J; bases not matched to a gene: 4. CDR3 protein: CASSLGGLAGRQETQYF. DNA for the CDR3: TGCGCCAGCAGCTTGGGGGGACTAGCGGGAAGGCAAGAGACCCAGTACTTC.

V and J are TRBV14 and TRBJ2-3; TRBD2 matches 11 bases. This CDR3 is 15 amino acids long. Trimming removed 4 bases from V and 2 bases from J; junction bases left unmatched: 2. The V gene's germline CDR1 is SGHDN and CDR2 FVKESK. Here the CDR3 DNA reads TGTGCCAGCAGCCGACTAGCGGGGAACACAGATACGCAGTATTTT. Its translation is CASSRLAGNTDTQYF.

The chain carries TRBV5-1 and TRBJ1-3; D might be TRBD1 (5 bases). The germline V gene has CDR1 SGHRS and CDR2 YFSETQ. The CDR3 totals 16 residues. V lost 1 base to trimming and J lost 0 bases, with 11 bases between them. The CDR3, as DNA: TGCGCCAGCAGCTTGCTCTCAGGGAGCTCTGGAAACACCATATATTTT. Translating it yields CASSLLSGSSGNTIYF. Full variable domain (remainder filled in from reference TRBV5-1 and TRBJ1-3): KAGVTQTPRYLIKTRGQQVTLSCSPISGHRSVSWYQQTPGQGLQFLFEYFSETQRNKGNFPGRFSGRQFSNSRSEMNVSTLELGDSALYLCASSLLSGSSGNTIYFGEGSWLTVV.

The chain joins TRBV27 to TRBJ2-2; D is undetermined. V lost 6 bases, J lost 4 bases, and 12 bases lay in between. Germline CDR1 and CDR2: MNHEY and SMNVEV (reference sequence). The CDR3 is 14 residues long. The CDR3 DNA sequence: TGTGCCAGCAGCCGCCCGGGCCGCACCGGGGAGCTGTTTTTT. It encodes CASSRPGRTGELFF.